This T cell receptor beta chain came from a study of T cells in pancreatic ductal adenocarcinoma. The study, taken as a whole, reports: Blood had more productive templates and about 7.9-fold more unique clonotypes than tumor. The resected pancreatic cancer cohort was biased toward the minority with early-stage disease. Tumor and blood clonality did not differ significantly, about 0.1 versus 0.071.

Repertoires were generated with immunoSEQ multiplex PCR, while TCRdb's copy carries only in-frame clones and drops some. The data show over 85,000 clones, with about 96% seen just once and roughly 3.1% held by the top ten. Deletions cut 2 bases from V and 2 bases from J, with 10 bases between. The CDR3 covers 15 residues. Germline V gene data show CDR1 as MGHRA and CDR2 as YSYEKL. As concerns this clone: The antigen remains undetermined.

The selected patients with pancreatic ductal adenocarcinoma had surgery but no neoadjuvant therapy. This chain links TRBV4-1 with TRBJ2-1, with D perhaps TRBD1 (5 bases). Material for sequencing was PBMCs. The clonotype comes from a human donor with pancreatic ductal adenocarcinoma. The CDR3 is CASSQPGSAYNEQFF. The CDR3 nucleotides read TGCGCCAGCAGCCAACCAGGGTCGGCCTACAATGAGCAGTTCTTC.